The 27 T cell receptor beta chains below come from one sample, sequenced in a study of cytomegalovirus exposure and HLA in healthy donors. A multiplex PCR was run with 60 Vbeta primers and 13 Jbeta primers. Assay: immunoSEQ multiplex PCR; the TCRdb copy retains only in-frame clones and omits some. The sample consists of 150,000 to 200,000 clones, around 82% of them appearing once. Sequences were obtained from PBMCs. The receptors derive from a woman younger than 45 in good health and CMV-seropositive.

The rearrangement links TRBV19 to TRBJ1-1, with D perhaps matching TRBD1 (5 bases). CDR1 LNHDA and CDR2 SQIVND come from the germline V gene (reference sequence). The CDR3 contains 13 residues. Deletions cut 4 bases from V and 4 bases from J, with 10 bases between. CDR3 residues: CASSTRRATEAFF. In DNA form, the CDR3 reads TGTGCCAGTAGTACCCGCAGGGCCACTGAAGCTTTCTTT.

This rearrangement joins TRBV29-1 to TRBJ1-5, with D unresolved. The CDR3 runs 13 residues. Trimming took 6 bases from V and 6 from J, leaving 15 bases between them. Looked up from germline, CDR1 is SQVTM and CDR2 is ANQGSEA. As DNA, the CDR3 is TGCAGCGTGAAACTTAGCGCGGGTCAGCCCCAGCATTTT. This encodes CSVKLSAGQPQHF. Based on the CDR3 plus reference TRBV29-1 and TRBJ1-5, the full variable domain is SAVISQKPSRDICQRGTSLTIQCQVDSQVTMMFWYRQQPGQSLTLIATANQGSEATYESGFVIDKFPISRPNLTFSTLTVSNMSPEDSSIYLCSVKLSAGQPQHFGDGTRLSIL.

This chain joins TRBV28 and TRBJ2-1; 8 bases map to TRBD1. Germline CDR1 MDHEN, CDR2 SYDVKM. This CDR3 region has 16 residues. V trimming: 4 bases; J trimming: 6 bases; junction bases outside the gene matches: 11. CDR3 sequence reads: CASSWDWTGFSNEQFF. CDR3 bases: TGTGCCAGCAGTTGGGACTGGACAGGGTTTAGCAATGAGCAGTTCTTC.

This clone has only a few counts. The J gene is TRBJ1-4, the V gene TRBV9; D perhaps matches TRBD1 (5 bases). The CDR3 covers 14 residues. Trimming removed 0 bases from V and 7 bases from J, with 10 bases in between. In germline, CDR1 is SGDLS, CDR2 YYNGEE. The CDR3 is CASSVGVGGEKLFF. The CDR3 DNA reads as TGTGCCAGCAGCGTAGGGGTGGGGGGTGAAAAACTGTTTTTT.

This clone occurred once. This CDR3 reads CASSWGLAGETQYF. The DNA for the CDR3 is TGTGCCAGCAGCTGGGGGCTAGCGGGGGAGACCCAGTACTTC. The chain couples TRBV7-2 to TRBJ2-5, with TRBD2 matching over 9 bases. CDR3 length: 14 amino acids. CDR1 and CDR2 from the germline V gene are SGHTA and FQGNSA. J lost 5 bases, V lost 4 bases, and 5 bases had no gene match.

This rearrangement joins TRBV5-1 to TRBJ2-2; the D gene is possibly TRBD1 (6 bases). Germline V CDR1 and CDR2: SGHRS, YFSETQ. Trimming took off 4 bases at V and 4 bases at J, with 20 bases between the two ends. This CDR3 spans 17 amino acids. DNA of the CDR3: TGCGCCAGCAGCAAGGGCCCCGGACAGTTAGCCACCGGGGAGCTGTTTTTT. Translation: CASSKGPGQLATGELFF.

The J gene is TRBJ2-2, the V gene TRBV11-1, with 8 bases fitting TRBD2. V lost 4 bases, J lost 0 bases, and 10 bases stayed unmatched. This CDR3 region has 18 residues. CDR1 is SGHAT, CDR2 FQDESV, per germline (reference sequence). The CDR3 nucleotides read TGTGCCAGCAGCTCGGGGGGGGCAGGTGGCGCGAACACCGGGGAGCTGTTTTTT. Protein: CASSSGGAGGANTGELFF.

The chain carries TRBV28 and TRBJ2-4, with D possibly being TRBD2 (6 bases). V lost 2 bases, J lost 4 bases, and 9 bases lay in between. CDR3 length: 14 residues. The germline gives CDR1 MDHEN, CDR2 SYDVKM. The CDR3 nucleotides read TGTGCCAGCAGTTTAGGGCGGGGTAAAAACATTCAGTACTTC. Amino acids: CASSLGRGKNIQYF. The full variable domain, in which reference TRBV28 and TRBJ2-4 provide the parts outside the CDR3, is DVKVTQSSRYLVKRTGEKVFLECVQDMDHENMFWYRQDPGLGLRLIYFSYDVKMKEKGDIPEGYSVSREKKERFSLILESASTNQTSMYLCASSLGRGKNIQYFGAGTRLSVL.

This chain uses TRBV7-9 with TRBJ1-3; D ambiguous. The CDR3 sequence is 14 residues long. V gave up 6 bases and J gave up 4 bases, with 13 bases separating them. Looked up from germline, CDR1 is SEHNR and CDR2 is FQNEAQ (reference sequence). In nucleotides, the CDR3 is TGTGCCAGCAGTCCCCCAGGATCAGGAAACACCATATATTTT. Its translation: CASSPPGSGNTIYF.

This clone was counted between two and nine times. This chain connects TRBV11-2 to TRBJ2-1; 7 bases match TRBD1. V dropped 5 bases and J dropped 9; count of bases not matched to a gene: 7. CDR3 length: 13 residues. The germline CDR1 and CDR2 sequences are SGHAT and FQNNGV. CDR3 in amino acids: CASSPTGAGEQFF. For the CDR3, the DNA is TGTGCCAGCAGCCCAACAGGGGCGGGTGAGCAGTTCTTC.

The chain has TRBV7-2 and TRBJ1-4; TRBD1 is a possible D gene (5 bases). This CDR3 contains 15 residues. V was shortened by 5 bases and J by 2 bases, with 12 bases between the two germline ends. Germline loops: CDR1 SGHTA, CDR2 FQGNSA. In nucleotides, the CDR3 is TGTGCCAGCAGCCCTACTGGGGGGACTAATGAAAAACTGTTTTTT. Its protein is CASSPTGGTNEKLFF.

The CDR3 region has the DNA TGTGCCAGCAGTTTAGAGCTGCGCGAGACCCAGTACTTC. This encodes CASSLELRETQYF. The J gene is TRBJ2-5, the V gene TRBV28, with D uncertain. V was pared by 2 bases and J by 5 bases, with 9 bases between. This CDR3 has 13 residues. CDR1 is MDHEN and CDR2 is SYDVKM in the germline V gene.

This clone was observed a few times. The gene calls are TRBV5-1 and TRBJ2-5; D possibly corresponds to TRBD1 (5 bases). The CDR3 covers 14 residues. Trimming shortened V by 0 bases and J by 1 base, and 7 bases separated the two germline ends. Germline loops: CDR1 SGHRS, CDR2 YFSETQ. CDR3 residues: CASSLGTFQETQYF. In DNA, the CDR3 is TGCGCCAGCAGCTTGGGGACATTCCAAGAGACCCAGTACTTC.

The chain has TRBV11-2 and TRBJ1-6, with 9 positions matching TRBD1. V lost 5 bases to trimming and J lost 3 bases; unmatched junction nucleotides: 8. CDR1 and CDR2 (germline): SGHAT, FQNNGV. CDR3 length: 17 residues. The CDR3: CASSTPDRGIYNSPLHF. DNA of the CDR3: TGTGCCAGCAGCACCCCGGACAGGGGCATCTATAATTCACCCCTCCACTTT.

CDR3 DNA sequence: TGTGCCATCCACCGACGACTAGCTGCCGGGGAGCTGTTTTTT. It yields the protein CAIHRRLAAGELFF. The chain is built from TRBV10-3 and TRBJ2-2; TRBD2 aligns across 7 bases. Germline-derived CDR1 and CDR2 are ENHRY and SYGVKD. Trimming cost V 8 bases and J 6 bases; bases outside gene matches: 9. This CDR3 is built from 14 residues.

The J gene is TRBJ2-1, the V gene TRBV4-1; D perhaps matches TRBD1 (6 bases). This CDR3 region has 15 residues. Per germline, CDR1 MGHRA and CDR2 YSYEKL. Trimming took 0 bases from V and 6 from J, leaving 12 bases between them. The CDR3 DNA reads as TGCGCCAGCAGCCAAGATCTTACCAGGGGCAATGAGCAGTTCTTC. As protein: CASSQDLTRGNEQFF.

The chain has TRBV5-1 and TRBJ2-5, with 8 nucleotides matching TRBD2. With V trimmed by 3 bases and J by 2 bases, 6 bases remained unmatched. The CDR3 runs 15 residues. Germline V gene data show CDR1 as SGHRS and CDR2 as YFSETQ. The CDR3 protein is CASSSSLAEQETQYF. DNA of the CDR3: TGCGCCAGCAGCTCCTCACTAGCGGAGCAAGAGACCCAGTACTTC.

The genes are TRBV2 and TRBJ1-1, with 8 nucleotides matching TRBD1. This CDR3 comprises 13 residues. Trimming at V came to 5 bases and at J to 8 bases, leaving 7 bases not matched to a gene. Looked up from germline, CDR1 is SNHLY and CDR2 is FYNNEI. The DNA for the CDR3 is TGTGCCAGCAGTCGGGACAGGAGTCCCGAAGCTTTCTTT. Its translation: CASSRDRSPEAFF.

The V and J genes are TRBV9 and TRBJ2-1, with TRBD1 identical over 10 bases. The CDR3 covers 15 residues. CDR1 and CDR2 from the germline V gene are SGDLS and YYNGEE. V lost 0 bases, J lost 7 bases, and 4 bases stayed unmatched. For the CDR3, the DNA is TGTGCCAGCAGCGTAGAGGGGACAGGGGTTAATGAGCAGTTCTTC. It codes for CASSVEGTGVNEQFF.

The chain recombines TRBV5-1 with TRBJ1-1; TRBD1 agrees at 8 bases. With V trimmed by 4 bases and J by 4 bases, 3 bases remained unmatched. The V gene's germline CDR1 is SGHRS and CDR2 YFSETQ. This CDR3 has 13 amino acids. The CDR3: CASSSGQGTEAFF. In DNA form, the CDR3 reads TGCGCCAGCAGCAGTGGACAGGGCACTGAAGCTTTCTTT. The full variable domain, rest sourced from reference TRBV5-1 and TRBJ1-1, is KAGVTQTPRYLIKTRGQQVTLSCSPISGHRSVSWYQQTPGQGLQFLFEYFSETQRNKGNFPGRFSGRQFSNSRSEMNVSTLELGDSALYLCASSSGQGTEAFFGQGTRLTVV.

The chain carries TRBV18 and TRBJ1-3, with no clear D. Trimming removed 4 bases at V and 0 bases at J, with 13 bases between. The CDR3 sequence is 16 residues long. Per the germline V gene, CDR1 is KGHSH and CDR2 is LQKENI. CDR3 residues: CASSLRGASSGNTIYF. The CDR3 nucleotides read TGTGCCAGCTCACTTAGAGGTGCCAGCTCTGGAAACACCATATATTTT.

The genes are TRBV4-2 and TRBJ2-5; 15 bases match TRBD2. Trimming took 4 bases from V and 5 from J; bases not matched to a gene: 5. This CDR3 region has 16 residues. Germline V lookup: CDR1 LGHNA, CDR2 YNFKEQ. CDR3 nucleotides: TGTGCCAGCAGCCCGGGGACTAGCGGGGGGAGGGAGACCCAGTACTTC. This sequence encodes CASSPGTSGGRETQYF.

In this sample, this clone turned up a few times. The V and J genes are TRBV7-2 and TRBJ2-7; D is unresolved. This CDR3 comprises 15 residues. The germline V gene has CDR1 SGHTA and CDR2 FQGNSA. The V gene lost 1 base and the J gene lost 1 base, with 11 bases spanning the gap. The CDR3 nucleotides read TGTGCCAGCAGCTTAGAACGCGGAATTTCCTACGAGCAGTACTTC. Translated, it gives CASSLERGISYEQYF.

The chain joins TRBV9 to TRBJ1-2; a possible D gene is TRBD1 (5 bases). CDR1 and CDR2 (germline): SGDLS, YYNGEE. Trimming took off 5 bases at V and 8 bases at J, with 16 bases between the two ends. The CDR3 consists of 13 residues. The CDR3, as DNA: TGTGCCAGCAGATGGGGAGGGAGGGACGGCTACACCTTC. It is translated as CASRWGGRDGYTF.

This rearrangement joins TRBV11-1 to TRBJ2-7, with D tentatively TRBD2 (6 bases). The CDR3 runs to 14 residues. Trimming removed 1 base from V and 6 bases from J, with 13 bases in between. Germline V lookup: CDR1 SGHAT, CDR2 FQDESV (reference sequence). The CDR3 DNA reads TGTGCCAGCAGCTTAGTTCGGGGAGGAGGCGAGCAGTACTTC. Its protein is CASSLVRGGGEQYF.

This clone appeared once. This chain uses TRBV7-9 with TRBJ2-1, with 10 bases that match TRBD1. V gave up 8 bases and J gave up 4 bases; unmatched junction bases: 5. The CDR3 spans 14 residues. The germline CDR1 and CDR2 sequences are SEHNR and FQNEAQ (reference sequence). The CDR3 DNA is TGTGCCAGCGCCGGGACAGGGGCGTACAATGAGCAGTTCTTC. Translating gives CASAGTGAYNEQFF.

The chain links TRBV27 to TRBJ2-7; 10 positions agree with TRBD1. The V and J ends lost 2 bases and 8 bases, in that order; junction bases with no gene match: 6. In germline, CDR1 is MNHEY, CDR2 SMNVEV (reference sequence). The CDR3 is 14 residues long. The CDR3 region has the DNA TGTGCCAGCAGTTTAACGGGGGGACAGGGGAAGCAGTACTTC. This codes for CASSLTGGQGKQYF.